Following are 2 T cell receptor beta chains from one sample sequenced in a study of blood T cell repertoires in COVID-19. Data came from immunoSEQ multiplex PCR; TCRdb stores just in-frame clones and leaves some out. The table includes under 200,000 clones, around 84% detected once. The material sequenced was PBMCs or T cells enriched from blood (not recorded which). The receptors shown here come from a woman aged 45 to 65 who had recovered from COVID-19.

The J gene is TRBJ1-6, the V gene TRBV7-3; D might be TRBD1 (6 bases). This CDR3 has 14 residues. Germline V gene lookup returns CDR1 SGHTA and CDR2 FQGTGA. Deletions cut 3 bases from V and 7 bases from J, with 10 bases between. CDR3 in amino acids: CASSLNRENSPLHF. DNA for the CDR3: TGTGCCAGCAGCTTGAACAGGGAAAATTCACCCCTCCACTTT.

The chain uses TRBV27 and TRBJ1-1; no clear D gene. There are 13 residues in the CDR3. CDR1 is MNHEY and CDR2 is SMNVEV in the germline V gene (reference sequence). The V end lost 3 bases, the J end lost 1 base, and 6 bases lay between the germline ends. This chain's CDR3 is CASSFWANTEAFF. The DNA for the CDR3 is TGTGCCAGCAGTTTTTGGGCGAACACTGAAGCTTTCTTT.